Below, 25 T cell receptor beta chains from the same sample are listed, as sequenced in a study of blood T cell repertoires in COVID-19. Clones were sequenced by immunoSEQ multiplex PCR, and TCRdb holds only the in-frame ones, with some missing. The data contain 120,000 or so clones, approximately 84% of them singletons. The sequenced sample consisted of peripheral blood. The receptors were gathered from a man in his 70s with acute or convalescent COVID-19.

The CDR3 is CASSPTGQGDEQYF. CDR3 DNA sequence: TGCGCCAGCAGCCCTACAGGACAGGGGGACGAGCAGTACTTC. V usage is TRBV5-1 and J usage is TRBJ2-7, with 10 bases matching TRBD1. The length of the CDR3 is 14 residues. After removal of 4 bases from V and 5 bases from J, the junction contained 6 bases not matched to a gene. Germline assignment: CDR1 SGHRS and CDR2 YFSETQ.

The V gene is TRBV15, the J gene TRBJ1-1, with TRBD1 identical over 9 bases. From germline, CDR1 is LNHNV and CDR2 YYDKDF (reference sequence). The trim removed 0 bases at V and 6 bases at J, leaving 8 bases unmatched. This CDR3 has 16 amino acids. CDR3 residues: CATSRDTNRGLAEAFF. In nucleotides, the CDR3 is TGTGCCACCAGCAGAGACACCAACAGGGGGCTGGCTGAAGCTTTCTTT.

The rearrangement joins TRBV6-4 to TRBJ1-5, with D maybe TRBD1 (5 bases). The CDR3 has 24 residues. V gave up 2 bases and J gave up 1 base, with 36 bases separating them. CDR1 is MRHNA and CDR2 is SNTAGT in the germline V gene. The chain's CDR3 is CASSDGAVPWAGPDCRGSNQPQHF. For the CDR3, the DNA is TGTGCCAGCAGTGACGGAGCGGTCCCGTGGGCGGGGCCGGACTGCCGAGGAAGCAATCAGCCCCAGCATTTT.

The gene calls are TRBV28 and TRBJ1-2, with D uncertain. Trimming removed 8 bases at V and 2 bases at J, with 9 bases between. This CDR3 comprises 12 residues. The germline V gene has CDR1 MDHEN and CDR2 SYDVKM. The CDR3, as DNA: TGTGCCAGCGGCCGTCGCAACTATGGCTACACCTTC. Translation: CASGRRNYGYTF.

The genes are TRBV7-3 and TRBJ1-3, with a possible D match to TRBD1 (5 bases). Germline assignment: CDR1 SGHTA and CDR2 FQGTGA. This CDR3 has 15 residues. V dropped 8 bases and J dropped 2 bases, with 16 bases sitting between them. The CDR3 nucleotides are TGTGCCAGCTCGAGGCAGGGAAGTCCTGGAAACACCATATATTTT. Amino acid sequence: CASSRQGSPGNTIYF.

J is TRBJ1-2 and V is TRBV19; maybe TRBD1 (5 bases). Trimming pared 3 bases from V and 4 bases from J, leaving 18 bases between. CDR3 length: 16 amino acids. Germline loops: CDR1 LNHDA, CDR2 SQIVND (reference sequence). The CDR3 loop is CASSIRGERVLYGYTF. The CDR3 DNA sequence: TGTGCCAGTAGTATTCGGGGGGAAAGAGTCCTCTATGGCTACACCTTC.

This chain connects TRBV5-1 to TRBJ1-1; 7 nucleotides line up with TRBD1. Unmatched junction bases numbered 8, after V lost 4 bases and J lost 5 bases. Germline values: CDR1 SGHRS, CDR2 YFSETQ. This CDR3 has 14 residues. The CDR3 DNA follows: TGCGCCAGCAGCGGACTACAGGGGCAAACTGAAGCTTTCTTT. Translation: CASSGLQGQTEAFF. Full variable domain (missing parts from reference TRBV5-1 and TRBJ1-1): KAGVTQTPRYLIKTRGQQVTLSCSPISGHRSVSWYQQTPGQGLQFLFEYFSETQRNKGNFPGRFSGRQFSNSRSEMNVSTLELGDSALYLCASSGLQGQTEAFFGQGTRLTVV.

This clone was observed a few times. The chain joins TRBV7-2 to TRBJ1-2, with unresolved D. V shed 6 bases and J shed 4 bases, with 18 bases lying between them. Germline V gene sequence: CDR1 SGHTA, CDR2 FQGNSA. This CDR3 contains 15 residues. DNA of the CDR3: TGTGCCAGCAGGGAAGTATCAGTTGAGGGCTATGGCTACACCTTC. Amino acids: CASREVSVEGYGYTF. The full variable domain, completed using reference TRBV7-2 and TRBJ1-2, is GAGVSQSPSNKVTEKGKDVELRCDPISGHTALYWYRQSLGQGLEFLIYFQGNSAPDKSGLPSDRFSAERTGGSVSTLTIQRTQQEDSAVYLCASREVSVEGYGYTFGSGTRLTVV.

CDR3 DNA: TGTGCCAGCTCACCAACTAGCGGGGGAGGAATTCAGTACTTC. Its translation: CASSPTSGGGIQYF. The gene calls are TRBV18 and TRBJ2-4; 11 bases map to TRBD2. After removal of 2 bases from V and 10 bases from J, the junction contained 4 bases not matched to a gene. CDR1 and CDR2 from the germline V gene are KGHSH and LQKENI. The CDR3 length is 14 residues.

The gene calls are TRBV7-8 and TRBJ2-2; D might be TRBD1 (5 bases). This CDR3 spans 16 amino acids. Per germline, CDR1 SGHVS and CDR2 FQNEAQ. The ends were cut back, 3 bases at V and 1 base at J, with 12 bases in the middle. The CDR3 is CASSFSTAVNTGELFF. In nucleotides, the CDR3 is TGTGCCAGCAGCTTTTCGACAGCAGTGAACACCGGGGAGCTGTTTTTT.

This clone was seen more than once but under ten times. This chain connects TRBV18 to TRBJ1-1; weak D call: TRBD1 (6 bases). CDR1 is KGHSH, CDR2 LQKENI, per germline. The CDR3 has 15 residues. Trimming shortened V by 1 base and J by 6 bases, and 15 bases separated the two germline ends. This CDR3 is CASSPQRQANAEAFF. CDR3 DNA sequence: TGTGCCAGCTCACCACAGAGACAGGCTAACGCTGAAGCTTTCTTT.

This clone came up a few times. The CDR3 here is CASADGGTGTYEQYF. CDR3 nucleotide sequence: TGTGCCAGTGCCGACGGTGGGACAGGCACCTACGAGCAGTACTTC. This chain connects TRBV19 to TRBJ2-7, with 8 bases lining up with TRBD1. Germline CDR1 LNHDA, CDR2 SQIVND (reference sequence). The CDR3 extends over 15 amino acids. The junction had 11 bases not matched to a gene; V was cut back by 8 bases and J by 2 bases.

The chain combines TRBV5-6 with TRBJ2-5, with 11 bases that match TRBD2. From germline, CDR1 is SGHDT and CDR2 YYEEEE. V dropped 9 bases and J dropped 5; count of bases not matched to a gene: 12. The CDR3 has 15 residues. CDR3 loop: CATTAYLAGGETQYF. The CDR3 nucleotides read TGTGCCACCACAGCTTATCTAGCGGGGGGCGAGACCCAGTACTTC.

The chain combines TRBV15 with TRBJ1-1; no definite D call. Germline CDR1 is LNHNV and CDR2 is YYDKDF (reference sequence). Trimming stripped 0 bases from V and 7 bases from J, with 9 bases between. This CDR3 spans 13 amino acids. Here the CDR3 DNA reads TGTGCCACCAGCAGAGATTTCAGGCTTGAAGCTTTCTTT. Translating gives CATSRDFRLEAFF.

The rearrangement links TRBV30 to TRBJ2-7; 14 bases agree with TRBD2. J gave up 6 bases and V 5 bases, and 3 bases lay outside the gene matches. The length of the CDR3 is 13 residues. Germline loops: CDR1 GTSNPN, CDR2 SVGIG (reference sequence). The DNA of the CDR3 is TGTGCCTGGGGGACTAGCGGGGGAACCGAGCAGTACTTC. Translation gives CAWGTSGGTEQYF. The whole variable domain, remainder taken from reference TRBV30 and TRBJ2-7, is SQTIHQWPATLVQPVGSPLSLECTVEGTSNPNLYWYRQAAGRGLQLLFYSVGIGQISSEVPQNLSASRPQDRQFILSSKKLLLSDSGFYLCAWGTSGGTEQYFGPGTRLTVT.

The CDR3 DNA sequence: TGTGCCTGGACCATAGGGGGGAACACTGAAGCTTTCTTT. Translated: CAWTIGGNTEAFF. The rearrangement uses TRBV30 and TRBJ1-1; D possibly corresponds to TRBD1 (6 bases). CDR3 length equals 13 residues. Germline V gene data show CDR1 as GTSNPN and CDR2 as SVGIG (reference sequence). V dropped 4 bases and J dropped 1 base, with 10 bases sitting between them.

V usage is TRBV6-5 and J usage is TRBJ1-6; tentative D call: TRBD1 (5 bases). Germline V gene data show CDR1 as MNHEY and CDR2 as SVGAGI. The CDR3 loop spans 14 amino acids. The germline V and J ends were trimmed by 6 bases and 6 bases, with 12 bases remaining between them. CDR3 sequence: CASRKDTSNSPLHF. The CDR3 nucleotides are TGTGCCAGCAGGAAGGACACCAGTAATTCACCCCTCCACTTT.

This clone occurred once. The J gene is TRBJ2-7, the V gene TRBV3-1 (or the pseudogene TRBV3-2), with 9 bases matching TRBD1. This CDR3 has 14 amino acids. V was clipped by 7 bases and J by 5 bases; unmatched bases: 9. In germline, CDR1 is LGHDT, CDR2 YNNKEL (reference sequence). The CDR3 DNA is TGTGCCAGCACATTCCGGGACAGGGCCCACGAGCAGTACTTC. Translating gives CASTFRDRAHEQYF.

The V gene is TRBV10-3, the J gene TRBJ2-7, with 8 nucleotides matching TRBD1. This CDR3 spans 14 amino acids. CDR1 is ENHRY and CDR2 is SYGVKD in the germline V gene. V lost 6 bases, J lost 3 bases, and 7 bases stayed unmatched. Here the CDR3 DNA reads TGTGCCATCAGCCCGGGACAGGAGGTCTACGAGCAGTACTTC. The encoded protein is CAISPGQEVYEQYF.

This clone was seen more than once but under ten times. The chain employs TRBV25-1 and TRBJ1-1; 8 nucleotides align to TRBD1. This CDR3 region has 16 residues. Germline V gives CDR1 MGHDK, CDR2 SYGVNS. Trimming removed 8 bases from V and 2 bases from J; junction bases left unmatched: 13. This chain's CDR3 is CASGDRGRTSNTEAFF. The CDR3 nucleotides read TGTGCCAGCGGCGACAGGGGACGAACTTCAAACACTGAAGCTTTCTTT.

This chain connects TRBV2 to TRBJ1-2; D is uncertain. Trimming took 3 bases from V and 7 from J, leaving 9 bases between them. The CDR3 contains 12 residues. The germline V gene encodes CDR1 SNHLY and CDR2 FYNNEI. The CDR3 DNA reads as TGTGCCAGCAGTGACTGGGAGGCTGGCTACACCTTC. Amino acid sequence: CASSDWEAGYTF.

The chain recombines TRBV7-2 with TRBJ1-2; TRBD1 matches at 9 bases. The junction had 8 bases not matched to a gene; V was cut back by 5 bases and J by 7 bases. Germline CDR1 SGHTA, CDR2 FQGNSA. The CDR3 spans 14 residues. The CDR3 loop is CASSVTGGAGGYTF. CDR3 in DNA: TGTGCCAGCAGCGTTACAGGGGGCGCGGGTGGCTACACCTTC. The full variable domain, with the rest looked up from reference TRBV7-2 and TRBJ1-2, is GAGVSQSPSNKVTEKGKDVELRCDPISGHTALYWYRQSLGQGLEFLIYFQGNSAPDKSGLPSDRFSAERTGGSVSTLTIQRTQQEDSAVYLCASSVTGGAGGYTFGSGTRLTVV.

The sample holds a few counts of this clone. V gene TRBV19 combines with J gene TRBJ1-6; D gene ambiguous. The germline CDR1 and CDR2 sequences are LNHDA and SQIVND (reference sequence). Trimming removed 9 bases from V and 8 bases from J, with 17 bases in between. This CDR3 spans 14 amino acids. The CDR3 is CASKTSYGDSPLHF. The CDR3 DNA sequence: TGTGCCAGCAAGACCTCTTACGGAGATTCACCCCTCCACTTT.

V is TRBV4-1 and J is TRBJ2-7, with D possibly TRBD2 on 6 matching bases. CDR3 length: 16 residues. The ends were cut back, 1 base at V and 3 bases at J, with 16 bases in the middle. Germline CDR1 reads MGHRA; CDR2 reads YSYEKL. The CDR3 region has the DNA TGCGCCAGCAGCCAAGGGGCCGGGGGATTGAACTACGAGCAGTACTTC. Its protein is CASSQGAGGLNYEQYF.

The V call is TRBV5-1, the J call TRBJ1-1, with 7 bases identical to TRBD1. The V and J ends lost 4 bases and 4 bases, in that order; junction bases with no gene match: 22. This CDR3 comprises 19 residues. Germline CDR1 and CDR2: SGHRS and YFSETQ. CDR3 region: CASSQFGWQGVKEGTEAFF. The DNA for the CDR3 is TGCGCCAGCAGCCAATTTGGTTGGCAGGGGGTGAAGGAAGGCACTGAAGCTTTCTTT.